The following is a TCR beta chain sequence with its context. Libraries were prepared by immunoSEQ multiplex PCR; TCRdb keeps only in-frame clonotypes and omits some of them. The sample carries more than 65,000 clones, about 90% recorded once. CDR3 length: 11 residues. V lost 7 bases, J lost 5 bases, and 8 bases lay in between. These data belong to a study of blood T cell repertoires in COVID-19. The TCR comes from a human donor in a cohort sampled during active COVID-19. This chain joins TRBV12-3 or TRBV12-4 and TRBJ1-2; D unresolved. Source material: peripheral blood. For the CDR3, the DNA is TGTGCCAGCACCGGAGGTTATGGCTACACCTTC. It translates to CASTGGYGYTF.